Below are 27 T cell receptor beta chains sequenced from a single sample in a study of T cells in Graves' hyperthyroidism and ophthalmopathy. What was amplified from RNA transcripts were TCR beta CDR3 regions. The HTBI set primed first-round TCR CDR3 RT-PCR. TCRdb processed the multiplex PCR reads anew with MiXCR; each CDR3 protein has one entry. The sample contains about 210,000 distinct CDR3 sequences, 15% to 20% of which appear only once. Sample: blood. The source of these receptors is a middle-aged man with Graves' hyperthyroidism.

Details on this clonotype: Possible read error: a much larger clone is one base away. CDR3: CASSLGEYSWEPQHF. CDR3 coding DNA: TGTGCCAGCAGTTTAGGGGAGTACTCTTGGGAGCCCCAGCATTTT. The genes are TRBV12-3 or TRBV12-4 and TRBJ1-5; D is unclear. The V end was cut by 1 base, the J end by 8 bases, with 15 bases between. The CDR3 has 15 amino acids.

The table lists this clonotype with a few counts. The chain is built from TRBV6-4 and TRBJ2-1, with 9 bases matching TRBD2. CDR1 and CDR2 from the germline V gene are MRHNA and SNTAGT. J gave up 6 bases and V 2 bases, and 2 bases lay outside the gene matches. The CDR3 is 14 amino acids. In DNA, the CDR3 is TGTGCCAGCAGTGACGGGACTAGCAGCAATGAGCAGTTCTTC. Translated: CASSDGTSSNEQFF.

This clonotype occurred many times. The chain employs TRBV12-3 or TRBV12-4 and TRBJ2-1, with D unclear. V gave up 6 bases and J gave up 1 base, with 7 bases separating them. The CDR3 length is 13 residues. CDR3 region: CASSLRSYNEQFF. The DNA of the CDR3 is TGTGCCAGCAGCCTTAGATCCTACAATGAGCAGTTCTTC.

There are many counts of this clonotype. The V call is TRBV12-5, the J call TRBJ2-7; D gene uncertain. Germline CDR1 is LGHNT and CDR2 is FRNRAP. The ends were cut back, 5 bases at V and 7 bases at J, with 9 bases in the middle. This CDR3 region has 11 residues. CDR3 residues: CASGLTWEQYF. The CDR3 nucleotides read TGTGCTAGTGGTCTCACCTGGGAGCAGTACTTC.

This clonotype was seen a handful of times. The rearrangement uses TRBV12-5 and TRBJ1-2; D is ambiguous. The ends were cut back, 5 bases at V and 6 bases at J, with 16 bases in the middle. Per the germline V gene, CDR1 is LGHNT and CDR2 is FRNRAP. The CDR3 sequence is 14 residues long. The CDR3 is CASGITRALNGYTF. In DNA form, the CDR3 reads TGTGCTAGTGGTATAACGAGGGCCCTAAATGGCTACACCTTC.

At least ten counts were recorded for this clonotype. This chain connects TRBV5-5 to TRBJ2-5, with 7 bases identical to TRBD2. CDR3 length equals 13 residues. The junction had 1 base not matched to a gene; V was cut back by 2 bases and J by 3 bases. Germline CDR1 reads SGHKS; CDR2 reads YYEKEE (reference sequence). CDR3 sequence: CASSFGGEETQYF. The CDR3 DNA follows: TGTGCCAGCAGCTTTGGGGGGGAAGAGACCCAGTACTTC.

Ten or more counts support this clonotype. This sequence joins TRBV11-3 and TRBJ2-1, with TRBD2 matching over 8 bases. The CDR3 contains 17 residues. The junction had 10 bases not matched to a gene; V was cut back by 5 bases and J by 1 base. CDR1 is SGHNT, CDR2 YENEEA, per germline. In nucleotides, the CDR3 is TGTGCCAGCAGCCCTAGATCCGGGAGGGGGTCCTACAATGAGCAGTTCTTC. Encoded protein: CASSPRSGRGSYNEQFF.

This clonotype was seen at least ten times. The V call is TRBV20-1, the J call TRBJ2-7, with 7 bases aligning to TRBD1. With V trimmed by 6 bases and J by 0 bases, 5 bases remained unmatched. This CDR3 spans 13 amino acids. Germline CDR1 DFQATT, CDR2 SNEGSKA (reference sequence). The chain's CDR3 is CSADRRNSYEQYF. The CDR3 DNA reads as TGCAGTGCGGACAGGAGGAACTCCTACGAGCAGTACTTC.

The chain carries TRBV15 and TRBJ1-2; 10 nucleotides agree with TRBD1. The CDR3 totals 14 residues. Per the germline V gene, CDR1 is LNHNV and CDR2 is YYDKDF (reference sequence). Trimming at V came to 3 bases and at J to 7 bases, leaving 5 bases not matched to a gene. The CDR3 spells CATSSDRGPGGYTF. The CDR3 bases are TGTGCCACCAGCAGTGACAGGGGGCCGGGTGGCTACACCTTC. The whole variable domain, remainder taken from reference TRBV15 and TRBJ1-2, is DAMVIQNPRYQVTQFGKPVTLSCSQTLNHNVMYWYQQKSSQAPKLLFHYYDKDFNNEADTPDNFQSRRPNTSFCFLDIRSPGLGDTAMYLCATSSDRGPGGYTFGSGTRLTVV.

This clonotype was seen ten or more times. This chain connects TRBV7-9 to TRBJ2-7; D tentatively fits TRBD1 or TRBD2 (5 bases each). CDR3 size: 15 residues. Trimming stripped 5 bases from V and 3 bases from J, with 17 bases between. Germline loops: CDR1 SEHNR, CDR2 FQNEAQ (reference sequence). The CDR3 bases are TGTGCCAGCAGCGGGTGGGACGGGGAATTCTACGAGCAGTACTTC. Encoded protein: CASSGWDGEFYEQYF.

The V and J genes are TRBV20-1 and TRBJ2-1; 9 nucleotides align to TRBD1. Germline loops: CDR1 DFQATT, CDR2 SNEGSKA (reference sequence). This CDR3 has 14 residues. Germline trimming cut 2 bases from V and 6 bases from J; bases unmatched to any gene: 5. CDR3: CSARPGQGLNEQFF. The DNA of the CDR3 is TGCAGTGCTAGACCGGGACAGGGTCTCAATGAGCAGTTCTTC.

The rearrangement links TRBV2 to TRBJ2-1; 8 bases match TRBD1. Trimming removed 6 bases from V and 2 bases from J; junction bases left unmatched: 3. This CDR3 spans 14 amino acids. Germline V CDR1 and CDR2: SNHLY, FYNNEI. CDR3 DNA: TGTGCCAGCAGGGAGGACAGGGCCTACAATGAGCAGTTCTTC. Its protein is CASREDRAYNEQFF.

This clonotype was detected ten times or more. The chain uses TRBV12-3 or TRBV12-4 and TRBJ1-1, with D hard to call. The V gene lost 2 bases and the J gene lost 1 base, with 11 bases spanning the gap. CDR3 size: 15 residues. CDR3 region: CASSLSRRWNTEAFF. In nucleotides, the CDR3 is TGTGCCAGCAGTTTATCGCGAAGATGGAACACTGAAGCTTTCTTT.

V and J are TRBV20-1 and TRBJ2-5; the match to TRBD2 covers 12 bases. The CDR3 is 16 amino acids. Per the germline V gene, CDR1 is DFQATT and CDR2 is SNEGSKA (reference sequence). This CDR3 is CSPPSSGRAGGKTQYF. The CDR3, as DNA: TGCAGCCCCCCCTCTAGCGGGAGGGCCGGGGGGAAGACCCAGTACTTC.

This clonotype was counted ten times or more. The chain has TRBV11-2 and TRBJ2-1, with 12 nucleotides matching TRBD2. Trimming took 6 bases from V and 7 from J; bases not matched to a gene: 7. CDR3 length equals 15 residues. The germline V gene encodes CDR1 SGHAT and CDR2 FQNNGV. The CDR3 bases are TGTGCCAGCAGAAATCTAGCGGGAGGGTGGAATGAGCAGTTCTTC. This sequence encodes CASRNLAGGWNEQFF.

This clonotype was observed many times. The chain is built from TRBV7-2 and TRBJ1-4, with 7 bases fitting TRBD1. The CDR3 length is 13 residues. V trimming: 3 bases; J trimming: 11 bases; junction bases outside the gene matches: 6. In germline, CDR1 is SGHTA, CDR2 FQGNSA. CDR3 protein: CASSFDRADKLFF. Written as DNA, the CDR3 is TGTGCCAGCAGCTTCGACAGGGCCGATAAACTGTTTTTT.

The rearrangement links TRBV29-1 to TRBJ2-7; 9 bases map to TRBD1. Germline V gene sequence: CDR1 SQVTM, CDR2 ANQGSEA. The CDR3 is 17 residues long. With V trimmed by 6 bases and J by 6 bases, 21 bases remained unmatched. CDR3 sequence reads: CSVVPTGTGWARAEQYF. DNA of the CDR3: TGCAGCGTCGTACCGACCGGGACAGGGTGGGCTCGGGCCGAGCAGTACTTC.

At least ten counts were recorded for this clonotype. V and J are TRBV3-1 and TRBJ1-1; D is possibly TRBD1 (6 bases). Germline assignment: CDR1 LGHDT and CDR2 YNNKEL (reference sequence). CDR3 length equals 14 residues. Trimming cost V 3 bases and J 4 bases, with 12 bases left between them. The CDR3 reads CASSQRQASTEAFF. The CDR3 DNA follows: TGTGCCAGCAGCCAGCGACAGGCGAGCACTGAAGCTTTCTTT.

The gene calls are TRBV30 and TRBJ2-7; a possible D gene is TRBD2 (5 bases). V lost 2 bases, J lost 3 bases, and 14 bases lay in between. The CDR3 has 14 amino acids. The germline gives CDR1 GTSNPN, CDR2 SVGIG (reference sequence). In DNA form, the CDR3 reads TGTGCCTGGAGTCCGGCTGTGGGAGACTACGAGCAGTACTTC. The encoded protein is CAWSPAVGDYEQYF. Drawing the rest from reference TRBV30 and TRBJ2-7, the complete variable domain is SQTIHQWPATLVQPVGSPLSLECTVEGTSNPNLYWYRQAAGRGLQLLFYSVGIGQISSEVPQNLSASRPQDRQFILSSKKLLLSDSGFYLCAWSPAVGDYEQYFGPGTRLTVT.

V and J are TRBV10-1 and TRBJ1-5; D perhaps matches TRBD1 (5 bases). The CDR3 covers 16 residues. Trimming stripped 8 bases from V and 3 bases from J, with 20 bases between. Germline CDR1 reads WNHNN; CDR2 reads SYGVQD (reference sequence). The CDR3, as DNA: TGCGCCAGCCCCCTTTTGGGGGTCGGGAACAATCAGCCCCAGCATTTT. Its protein is CASPLLGVGNNQPQHF.

The chain carries TRBV18 and TRBJ2-3, with TRBD2 matching over 12 bases. The CDR3 extends over 16 amino acids. V trimming: 7 bases; J trimming: 1 base; junction bases outside the gene matches: 6. CDR1 is KGHSH, CDR2 LQKENI, per germline. This chain's CDR3 is CASLLTSGSGTDTQYF. The CDR3, as DNA: TGTGCCAGCTTGCTGACTAGCGGGAGTGGCACAGATACGCAGTATTTT.

In this sample, this clonotype turned up many times. This chain connects TRBV7-2 to TRBJ1-2, with a weak D call TRBD1 (6 bases). The germline V gene has CDR1 SGHTA and CDR2 FQGNSA. V was pared by 7 bases and J by 8 bases, with 17 bases between. CDR3 length: 13 residues. In DNA form, the CDR3 reads TGTGCCAGCACCCAAGACAGGAGAATAGGCTACACCTTC. Translating gives CASTQDRRIGYTF.

This clonotype was recorded at least ten times. V and J are TRBV11-2 and TRBJ2-1, with D possibly being TRBD1 (5 bases). The CDR3 is 15 amino acids. The germline V and J ends were trimmed by 1 base and 3 bases, with 10 bases remaining between them. Germline V gives CDR1 SGHAT, CDR2 FQNNGV. This chain's CDR3 is CASSLVRGLYNEQFF. The CDR3 bases are TGTGCCAGCAGCTTAGTTAGGGGTCTCTACAATGAGCAGTTCTTC.

This clonotype was counted many times. The chain links TRBV12-3 or TRBV12-4 to TRBJ2-7; D perhaps matches TRBD2 (7 bases). The CDR3 totals 15 residues. V was cut by 3 bases and J by 6 bases, with 18 bases left in between. The CDR3 reads CASSFPRGGGFEQYF. In nucleotides, the CDR3 is TGTGCCAGCAGTTTCCCTAGGGGGGGTGGGTTCGAGCAGTACTTC.

This clonotype occurred a few times. The CDR3 region is CAGTLLPGTEGYGYTF. CDR3 coding DNA: TGTGCCGGCACCCTCTTGCCTGGGACGGAGGGCTATGGCTACACCTTC. The chain joins TRBV12-3 or TRBV12-4 to TRBJ1-2; D may be TRBD1 (5 bases). The V end was cut by 11 bases, the J end by 4 bases, with 26 bases between. The length of the CDR3 is 16 residues.

This rearrangement joins TRBV10-2 to TRBJ2-5, with TRBD2 identical over 15 bases. CDR3 length: 19 residues. Germline V gene lookup returns CDR1 WSHSY and CDR2 SAAADI. The J segment lost 5 bases and the V segment lost 5 bases, leaving 15 bases of the junction unmatched. The CDR3 region has the DNA TGCGCCAGCAGTCAAAGCCCGGGACTAGCGGGAGGCGGATGGGAGACCCAGTACTTC. The encoded protein is CASSQSPGLAGGGWETQYF.

V is TRBV28 and J is TRBJ1-1; D is undetermined. The CDR3 runs to 15 residues. CDR1 MDHEN and CDR2 SYDVKM come from the germline V gene. V dropped 6 bases and J dropped 6 bases, with 20 bases sitting between them. CDR3 DNA sequence: TGTGCCAGCAGAGGCGAAGGGAGGAATGGAGCTGAAGCTTTCTTT. Amino acid sequence: CASRGEGRNGAEAFF.